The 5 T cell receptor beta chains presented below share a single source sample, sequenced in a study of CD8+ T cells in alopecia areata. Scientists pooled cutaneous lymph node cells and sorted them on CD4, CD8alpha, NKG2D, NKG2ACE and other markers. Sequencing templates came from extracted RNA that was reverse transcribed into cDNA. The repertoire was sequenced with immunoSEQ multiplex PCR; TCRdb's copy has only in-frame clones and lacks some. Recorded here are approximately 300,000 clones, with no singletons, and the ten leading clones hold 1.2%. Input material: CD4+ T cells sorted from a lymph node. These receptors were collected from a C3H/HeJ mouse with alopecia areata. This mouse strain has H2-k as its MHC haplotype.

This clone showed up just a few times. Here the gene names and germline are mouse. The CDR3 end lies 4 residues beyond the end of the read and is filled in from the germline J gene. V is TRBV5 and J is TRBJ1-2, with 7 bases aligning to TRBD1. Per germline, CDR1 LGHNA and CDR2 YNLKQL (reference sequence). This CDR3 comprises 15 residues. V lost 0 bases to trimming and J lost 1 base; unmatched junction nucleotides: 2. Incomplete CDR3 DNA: TGTGCCAGCAGCCAAGAGGGACAGCTAAACTCC. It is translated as CASSQEGQLNS. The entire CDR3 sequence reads CASSQEGQLNSDYTF.

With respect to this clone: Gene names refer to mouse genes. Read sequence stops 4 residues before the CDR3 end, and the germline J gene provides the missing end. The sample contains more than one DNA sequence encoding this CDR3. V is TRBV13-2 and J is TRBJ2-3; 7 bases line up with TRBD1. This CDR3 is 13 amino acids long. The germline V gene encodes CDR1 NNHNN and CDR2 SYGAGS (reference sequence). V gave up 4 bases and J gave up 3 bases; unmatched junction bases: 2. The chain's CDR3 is CASGRDRAETLYF. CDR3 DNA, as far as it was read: TGTGCCAGCGGTAGGGACAGAGCAGAA.

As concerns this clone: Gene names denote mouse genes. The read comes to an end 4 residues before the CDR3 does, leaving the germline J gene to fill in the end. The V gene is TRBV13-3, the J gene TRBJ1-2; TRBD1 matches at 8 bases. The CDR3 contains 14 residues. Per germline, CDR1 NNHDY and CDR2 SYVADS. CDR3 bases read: TGTGCCAGCAGTGCCCAGGGGGCGCGATCC. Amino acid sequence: CASSAQGARS. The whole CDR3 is CASSAQGARSDYTF.

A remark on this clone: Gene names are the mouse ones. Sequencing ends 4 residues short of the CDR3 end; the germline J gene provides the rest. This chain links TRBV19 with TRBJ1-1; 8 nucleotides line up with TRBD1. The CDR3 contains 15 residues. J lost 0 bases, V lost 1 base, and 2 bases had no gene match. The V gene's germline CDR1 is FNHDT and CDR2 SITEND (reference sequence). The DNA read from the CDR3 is TGTGCCAGCAGTATACCAGGGGGCCCAAACACA. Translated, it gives CASSIPGGPNT. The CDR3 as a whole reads CASSIPGGPNTEVFF. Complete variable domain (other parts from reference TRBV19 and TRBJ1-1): GGIITQTPKFLIGQEGQKLTLKCQQNFNHDTMYWYRQDSGKGLRLIYYSITENDLQKGDLSEGYDASREKKSSFSLTVTSAQKNEMAVFLCASSIPGGPNTEVFFGKGTRLTVV.

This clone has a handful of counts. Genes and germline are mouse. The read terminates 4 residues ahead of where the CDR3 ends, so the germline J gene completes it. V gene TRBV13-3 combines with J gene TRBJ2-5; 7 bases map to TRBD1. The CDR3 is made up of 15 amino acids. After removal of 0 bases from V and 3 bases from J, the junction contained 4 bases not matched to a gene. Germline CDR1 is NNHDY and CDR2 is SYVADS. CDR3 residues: CASSDARDRQDTQYF. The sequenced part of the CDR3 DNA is TGTGCCAGCAGTGATGCCAGGGACAGACAAGAC.